The 25 T cell receptor beta chains given below trace back to one sample, sequenced in a study of CD4 T cells in relation to SARS-CoV-2 and coronaviruses. CD4+ T cells from unexposed donors were obtained before the COVID-19 pandemic (2011-2018). Measured with immunoSEQ multiplex PCR; TCRdb has only the in-frame clones, and not every one. The data hold about 70,000 clones, with about 89% observed a single time. Sequenced: memory CD4+ T cells from PBMCs. Receptors were obtained from a human donor in good health.

The chain uses TRBV5-1 and TRBJ2-3; the match to TRBD2 covers 13 bases. CDR3 size: 17 residues. J lost 4 bases, V lost 4 bases, and 9 bases had no gene match. Looked up from germline, CDR1 is SGHRS and CDR2 is YFSETQ. In DNA, the CDR3 is TGCGCCAGCAGCCCGGAAACTAGCGGGGGGGCCGCAGATACGCAGTATTTT. Translation gives CASSPETSGGAADTQYF.

This clone was counted between two and nine times. The CDR3 is CASSDVTGDSPLHF. CDR3 DNA sequence: TGTGCCAGCAGCGACGTAACAGGGGATTCACCCCTCCACTTT. V and J are TRBV9 and TRBJ1-6, with 7 bases matching TRBD1. This CDR3 spans 14 amino acids. The V gene's germline CDR1 is SGDLS and CDR2 YYNGEE. The J segment lost 8 bases and the V segment lost 3 bases, leaving 5 bases of the junction unmatched.

The chain combines TRBV28 with TRBJ1-2; no firm D call. V was shortened by 7 bases and J by 0 bases, with 9 bases between the two germline ends. The CDR3 covers 13 residues. Germline V gene data show CDR1 as MDHEN and CDR2 as SYDVKM. The CDR3 DNA follows: TGTGCCAGCACACGAGAGGCTAACTATGGCTACACCTTC. Translating gives CASTREANYGYTF.

The chain combines TRBV3-1 (or the pseudogene TRBV3-2) with TRBJ2-5; D tentatively fits TRBD1 or TRBD2 (6 bases each). Germline V lookup: CDR1 LGHDT, CDR2 YNNKEL (reference sequence). This CDR3 region has 16 residues. V dropped 3 bases and J dropped 7 bases, with 21 bases sitting between them. CDR3 protein: CASSQLEFLRGVTQYF. The CDR3 DNA sequence: TGTGCCAGCAGCCAGCTAGAATTTCTTAGGGGGGTGACCCAGTACTTC.

J is TRBJ2-3 and V is TRBV24-1; the match to TRBD1 covers 7 bases. CDR1 and CDR2 (germline): KGHDR, SFDVKD. The CDR3 extends over 12 amino acids. With 10 bases clipped from V and 2 bases from J, the junction kept 2 bases outside the gene matches. The CDR3 spells CATGQTTDTQYF. The CDR3 DNA is TGTGCCACGGGACAGACCACAGATACGCAGTATTTT.

The chain carries TRBV6-5 and TRBJ2-2; TRBD1 matches 10 bases. The CDR3 totals 16 residues. Losses at the gene ends were 0 bases for V and 5 bases for J; bases not matched to a gene: 3. CDR1 and CDR2 from the germline V gene are MNHEY and SVGAGI. CDR3 in DNA: TGTGCCAGCAGTTACTCGGGGACAGGGGAAACCGGGGAGCTGTTTTTT. Translation gives CASSYSGTGETGELFF.

The chain employs TRBV7-2 and TRBJ1-5; D is uncertain. The CDR3 runs to 13 residues. Germline V gene lookup returns CDR1 SGHTA and CDR2 FQGNSA. V dropped 5 bases and J dropped 1 base, with 6 bases sitting between them. CDR3 residues: CASSPSSNQPQHF. For the CDR3, the DNA is TGTGCCAGCAGCCCCTCAAGCAATCAGCCCCAGCATTTT. Complete variable domain (other parts from reference TRBV7-2 and TRBJ1-5): GAGVSQSPSNKVTEKGKDVELRCDPISGHTALYWYRQSLGQGLEFLIYFQGNSAPDKSGLPSDRFSAERTGGSVSTLTIQRTQQEDSAVYLCASSPSSNQPQHFGDGTRLSIL.

This rearrangement joins TRBV10-2 to TRBJ2-5; maybe TRBD1 (6 bases). CDR1 is WSHSY, CDR2 SAAADI, per germline. The CDR3 length is 12 residues. Trimming removed 5 bases from V and 5 bases from J, with 9 bases in between. The CDR3 is CASSRTAETQYF. The CDR3 nucleotides read TGCGCCAGCAGTCGGACAGCGGAGACCCAGTACTTC.

The chain links TRBV28 to TRBJ1-5; D is possibly TRBD1 (5 bases). The CDR3 covers 15 residues. The V gene lost 5 bases and the J gene lost 6 bases, with 17 bases spanning the gap. The germline V gene encodes CDR1 MDHEN and CDR2 SYDVKM. The DNA for the CDR3 is TGTGCCAGCAGTCCCCTCGGCAGGGCGAGTCAGCCCCAGCATTTT. It is translated as CASSPLGRASQPQHF.

The V and J genes are TRBV20-1 and TRBJ2-3; the D is unclear. CDR1 and CDR2 from the germline V gene are DFQATT and SNEGSKA (reference sequence). This CDR3 contains 11 residues. Trimming took 7 bases from V and 2 from J, leaving 7 bases between them. CDR3 sequence reads: CSELDTDTQYF. The CDR3 DNA reads as TGCAGTGAATTAGACACAGATACGCAGTATTTT.

The chain couples TRBV5-1 to TRBJ2-3; TRBD2 matches 8 bases. Germline CDR1 SGHRS, CDR2 YFSETQ. CDR3 length: 16 residues. V trimming: 4 bases; J trimming: 2 bases; junction bases outside the gene matches: 9. The CDR3 region is CASSPASSGNTDTQYF. DNA of the CDR3: TGCGCCAGCAGCCCGGCAAGTAGCGGGAACACAGATACGCAGTATTTT.

The rearrangement joins TRBV6-5 to TRBJ2-7; 9 bases agree with TRBD1. CDR1 and CDR2 (germline): MNHEY, SVGAGI. Trimming at V came to 2 bases and at J to 3 bases, leaving 2 bases not matched to a gene. The CDR3 runs to 14 residues. CDR3 residues: CASSYPGQGYEQYF. For the CDR3, the DNA is TGTGCCAGCAGTTACCCGGGACAGGGCTACGAGCAGTACTTC.

This chain links TRBV19 with TRBJ2-5; tentatively, D is TRBD1 or TRBD2 (5 bases each). In germline, CDR1 is LNHDA, CDR2 SQIVND (reference sequence). V was clipped by 3 bases and J by 4 bases, with 9 bases between them. The CDR3 consists of 13 residues. The CDR3 spells CASSIQGPETQYF. The CDR3 DNA reads as TGTGCCAGTAGTATTCAGGGACCAGAGACCCAGTACTTC.

In this sample, this clone turned up a few times. For the CDR3, the DNA is TGTGCCAGCGGGGGGTTTAATTCACCCCTCCACTTT. Translation: CASGGFNSPLHF. The chain is built from TRBV9 and TRBJ1-6, with a possible D match to TRBD1 (5 bases). Per the germline V gene, CDR1 is SGDLS and CDR2 is YYNGEE. CDR3 size: 12 residues. V was shortened by 7 bases and J by 6 bases, with 8 bases between the two germline ends.

Only one count was recorded for this clone. This chain uses TRBV2 with TRBJ1-6; D gene unclear. CDR3 length equals 13 residues. Looked up from germline, CDR1 is SNHLY and CDR2 is FYNNEI. V lost 3 bases and J 7 bases, leaving 7 bases between the germline ends. The CDR3 nucleotides read TGTGCCAGCAGTGAGCGGGGAAATTCACCCCTCCACTTT. Amino acid sequence: CASSERGNSPLHF.

Regarding this clone: Other nucleotide sequences in the sample specify the same CDR3. Written as DNA, the CDR3 is TGTGCCAGCAGCCTAGGGACTAGCGGGAGAACAGATACGCAGTATTTT. Translation gives CASSLGTSGRTDTQYF. The chain couples TRBV11-3 to TRBJ2-3; 14 bases are a match to TRBD2. Germline V gene sequence: CDR1 SGHNT, CDR2 YENEEA. The V and J ends lost 5 bases and 3 bases, in that order; junction bases with no gene match: 4. The CDR3 extends over 16 amino acids.

J is TRBJ1-3 and V is TRBV6-5; no firm D call. The germline CDR1 and CDR2 sequences are MNHEY and SVGAGI. Trimming left V 4 bases short and J 4 bases short, with 17 bases between. This CDR3 has 16 residues. The CDR3 region has the DNA TGTGCCAGCAGTTTTTCGCAGCCTCGTGGCGGAAACACCATATATTTT. It yields the protein CASSFSQPRGGNTIYF.

This chain links TRBV7-8 with TRBJ1-4; D is possibly TRBD1 (5 bases). V lost 4 bases, J lost 4 bases, and 7 bases lay in between. This CDR3 is 13 amino acids long. From germline, CDR1 is SGHVS and CDR2 FQNEAQ. CDR3 sequence: CASSSGVNEKLFF. Here the CDR3 DNA reads TGTGCCAGCAGCTCGGGGGTTAATGAAAAACTGTTTTTT. The complete variable domain, with remaining parts taken from reference TRBV7-8 and TRBJ1-4, reads GAGVSQSPRYKVAKRGQDVALRCDPISGHVSLFWYQQALGQGPEFLTYFQNEAQLDKSGLPSDRFFAERPEGSVSTLKIQRTQQEDSAVYLCASSSGVNEKLFFGSGTQLSVL.

V is TRBV30 and J is TRBJ2-1; D ambiguous. From germline, CDR1 is GTSNPN and CDR2 SVGIG (reference sequence). V was clipped by 4 bases and J by 10 bases, with 17 bases between them. The CDR3 totals 13 residues. The CDR3 region has the DNA TGTGCCTGGACGGGTAACCCTTACATGGAGCAGTTCTTC. It translates to CAWTGNPYMEQFF.

This chain links TRBV28 with TRBJ1-1; no firm D call. The germline V gene encodes CDR1 MDHEN and CDR2 SYDVKM. There are 16 residues in the CDR3. V dropped 6 bases and J dropped 4 bases, with 21 bases sitting between them. Here the CDR3 reads CASRSSSRGSPTEAFF. The CDR3 DNA is TGTGCCAGCAGGTCAAGCTCTCGGGGTTCCCCCACTGAAGCTTTCTTT.

This clone was seen a few times. The chain is built from TRBV24-1 and TRBJ2-3; no firm D call. The CDR3 runs to 14 residues. Germline loops: CDR1 KGHDR, CDR2 SFDVKD. V was clipped by 1 base and J by 4 bases, with 8 bases between them. In nucleotides, the CDR3 is TGTGCCACCAGTGATTTTACCGGCTCAGATACGCAGTATTTT. It yields the protein CATSDFTGSDTQYF.

The rearrangement links TRBV2 to TRBJ2-1, with D unresolved. This CDR3 spans 14 amino acids. V lost 4 bases to trimming and J lost 12 bases, with 19 bases between them. Germline lookup yields CDR1 SNHLY and CDR2 FYNNEI. The CDR3: CASSGLANGDRQFF. CDR3 nucleotides: TGTGCCAGCAGTGGATTAGCTAATGGTGATCGGCAGTTCTTC. Based on the CDR3 plus reference TRBV2 and TRBJ2-1, the full variable domain is EPEVTQTPSHQVTQMGQEVILRCVPISNHLYFYWYRQILGQKVEFLVSFYNNEISEKSEIFDDQFSVERPDGSNFTLKIRSTKLEDSAMYFCASSGLANGDRQFFGPGTRLTVL.

The chain carries TRBV11-2 and TRBJ1-2, with 7 positions matching TRBD1. V was pared by 4 bases and J by 2 bases, with 1 base of the junction left unmatched. Germline V CDR1 and CDR2: SGHAT, FQNNGV. The CDR3 contains 13 residues. The CDR3 nucleotides read TGTGCCAGCAGCTCGGGACAGAACTATGGCTACACCTTC. It yields the protein CASSSGQNYGYTF.

This clone was counted a few times. The chain recombines TRBV28 with TRBJ1-1; unclear D gene. The length of the CDR3 is 12 residues. V was trimmed by 2 bases and J by 4 bases, leaving 5 bases between them. In germline, CDR1 is MDHEN, CDR2 SYDVKM. Written as DNA, the CDR3 is TGTGCCAGCAGTTTACGGGGCACTGAAGCTTTCTTT. It yields the protein CASSLRGTEAFF.

The rearrangement joins TRBV5-1 to TRBJ2-1; D may correspond to TRBD1 or TRBD2 (5 bases each). Trimming removed 0 bases from V and 9 bases from J, with 22 bases in between. The CDR3 runs 17 residues. Germline V gene lookup returns CDR1 SGHRS and CDR2 YFSETQ. CDR3 protein: CASSLESGTSDGGEQFF. CDR3 DNA sequence: TGCGCCAGCAGCTTGGAAAGTGGGACCTCCGACGGTGGTGAGCAGTTCTTC.